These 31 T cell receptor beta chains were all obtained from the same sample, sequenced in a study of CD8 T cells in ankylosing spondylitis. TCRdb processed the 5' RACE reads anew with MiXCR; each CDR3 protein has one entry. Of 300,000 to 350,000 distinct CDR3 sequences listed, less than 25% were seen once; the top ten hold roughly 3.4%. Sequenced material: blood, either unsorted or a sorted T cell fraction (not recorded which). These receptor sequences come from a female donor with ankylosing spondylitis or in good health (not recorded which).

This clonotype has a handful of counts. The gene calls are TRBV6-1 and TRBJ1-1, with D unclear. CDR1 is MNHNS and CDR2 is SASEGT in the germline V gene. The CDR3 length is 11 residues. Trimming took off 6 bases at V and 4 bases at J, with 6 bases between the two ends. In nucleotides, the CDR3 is TGTGCCAGCAGGTTTAGCACTGAAGCTTTCTTT. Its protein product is CASRFSTEAFF.

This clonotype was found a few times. The CDR3 spells CASSAGLASYEQYF. The CDR3 bases are TGCGCCAGCAGCGCGGGACTAGCAAGCTACGAGCAGTACTTC. The rearrangement uses TRBV5-1 and TRBJ2-7; TRBD2 matches 9 bases. The V gene's germline CDR1 is SGHRS and CDR2 YFSETQ. The CDR3 runs 14 residues. J was trimmed by 3 bases and V by 4 bases; bases with no gene match: 5.

The DNA of the CDR3 is TGCGCCAGCGGCATACTTAGCGGGAGCTACCACGAGCAGTACTTC. Encoded protein: CASGILSGSYHEQYF. V and J are TRBV5-1 and TRBJ2-7; 9 bases line up with TRBD2. The CDR3 is 15 amino acids. In germline, CDR1 is SGHRS, CDR2 YFSETQ. Germline trimming cut 7 bases from V and 5 bases from J; bases unmatched to any gene: 13.

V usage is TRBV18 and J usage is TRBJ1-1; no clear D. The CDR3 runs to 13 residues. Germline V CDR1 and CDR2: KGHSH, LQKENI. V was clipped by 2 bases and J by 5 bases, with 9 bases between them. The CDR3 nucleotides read TGTGCCAGCTCACCAAAATCGGGAACTGAAGCTTTCTTT. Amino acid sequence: CASSPKSGTEAFF.

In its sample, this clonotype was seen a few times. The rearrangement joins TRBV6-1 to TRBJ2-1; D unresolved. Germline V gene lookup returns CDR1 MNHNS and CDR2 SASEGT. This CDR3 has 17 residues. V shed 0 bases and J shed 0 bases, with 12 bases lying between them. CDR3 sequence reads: CASSEALGMSSYNEQFF. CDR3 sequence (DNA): TGTGCCAGCAGTGAAGCGCTTGGGATGAGCTCCTACAATGAGCAGTTCTTC.

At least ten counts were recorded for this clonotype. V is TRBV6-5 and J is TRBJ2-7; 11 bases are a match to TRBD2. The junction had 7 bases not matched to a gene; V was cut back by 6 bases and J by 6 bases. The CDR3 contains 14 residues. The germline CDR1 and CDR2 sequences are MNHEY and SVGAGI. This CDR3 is CASRRSGRAPEQYF. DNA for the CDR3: TGTGCCAGCAGGCGTAGCGGGAGGGCCCCCGAGCAGTACTTC.

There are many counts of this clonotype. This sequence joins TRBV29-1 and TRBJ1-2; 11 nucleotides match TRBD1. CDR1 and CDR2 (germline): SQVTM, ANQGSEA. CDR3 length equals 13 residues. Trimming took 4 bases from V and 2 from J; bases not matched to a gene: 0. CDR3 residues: CSVGDRGNYGYTF. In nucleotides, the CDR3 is TGCAGCGTTGGGGACAGGGGGAACTATGGCTACACCTTC.

CDR3: CASSWASELYEQYF. The CDR3 nucleotides are TGTGCCAGCAGTTGGGCGAGCGAGCTATACGAGCAGTACTTC. This chain links TRBV12-3 or TRBV12-4 with TRBJ2-7; D gene unclear. There are 14 residues in the CDR3. Trimming took 4 bases from V and 4 from J, leaving 14 bases between them.

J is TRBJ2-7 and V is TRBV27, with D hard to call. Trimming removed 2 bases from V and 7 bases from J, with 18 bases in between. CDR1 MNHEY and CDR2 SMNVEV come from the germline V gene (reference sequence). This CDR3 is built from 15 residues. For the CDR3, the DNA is TGTGCCAGCAGTTTAAACAGCATGGCCTCCACAGAGCAGTACTTC. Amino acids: CASSLNSMASTEQYF.

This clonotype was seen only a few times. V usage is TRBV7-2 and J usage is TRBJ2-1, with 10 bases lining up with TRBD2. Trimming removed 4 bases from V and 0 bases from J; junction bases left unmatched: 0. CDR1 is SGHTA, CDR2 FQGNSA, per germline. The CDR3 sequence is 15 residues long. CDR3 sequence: CASSSSGGSYNEQFF. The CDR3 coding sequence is TGTGCCAGCAGCTCTAGCGGGGGCTCCTACAATGAGCAGTTCTTC.

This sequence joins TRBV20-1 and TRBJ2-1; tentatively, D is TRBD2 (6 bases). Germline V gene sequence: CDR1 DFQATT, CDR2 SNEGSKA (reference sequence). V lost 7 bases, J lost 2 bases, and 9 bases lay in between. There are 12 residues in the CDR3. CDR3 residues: CSVAEPYNEQFF. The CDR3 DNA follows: TGCAGTGTAGCGGAGCCCTACAATGAGCAGTTCTTC.

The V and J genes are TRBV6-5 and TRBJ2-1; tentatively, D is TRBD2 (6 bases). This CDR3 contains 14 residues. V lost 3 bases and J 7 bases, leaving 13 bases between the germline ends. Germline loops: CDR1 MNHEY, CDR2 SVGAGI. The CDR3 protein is CASSYFREKNEQFF. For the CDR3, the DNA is TGTGCCAGCAGTTATTTTCGGGAGAAGAATGAGCAGTTCTTC.

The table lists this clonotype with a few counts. CDR3 residues: CASSQGDGADTQYF. The CDR3 DNA is TGTGCCAGCTCACAGGGGGATGGGGCAGATACGCAGTATTTT. The rearrangement uses TRBV18 and TRBJ2-3; TRBD1 might be the D (6 bases). The ends were cut back, 4 bases at V and 4 bases at J, with 12 bases in the middle. Germline V CDR1 and CDR2: KGHSH, LQKENI. The CDR3 covers 14 residues.

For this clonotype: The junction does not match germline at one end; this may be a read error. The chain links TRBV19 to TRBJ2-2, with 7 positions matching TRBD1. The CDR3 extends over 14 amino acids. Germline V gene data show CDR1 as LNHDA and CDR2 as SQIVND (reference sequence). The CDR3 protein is CASIGTVRTGEPFF. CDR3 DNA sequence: TGTGCCAGTATCGGGACAGTTCGGACCGGGGAGCCGTTTTTT. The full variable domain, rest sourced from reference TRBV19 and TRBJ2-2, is DGGITQSPKYLFRKEGQNVTLSCEQNLNHDAMYWYRQDPGQGLRLIYYSQIVNDFQKGDIAEGYSVSREKKESFPLTVTSAQKNPTAFYLCASIGTVRTGEPFFGEGSRLTVL.

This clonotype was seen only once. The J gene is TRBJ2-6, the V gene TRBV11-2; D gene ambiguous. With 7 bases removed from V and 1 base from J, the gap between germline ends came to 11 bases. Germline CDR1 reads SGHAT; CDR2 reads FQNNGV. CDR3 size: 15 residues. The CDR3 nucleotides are TGTGCCAGCAAAACAGCCACATCTGGGGCCAACGTCCTGACTTTC. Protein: CASKTATSGANVLTF.

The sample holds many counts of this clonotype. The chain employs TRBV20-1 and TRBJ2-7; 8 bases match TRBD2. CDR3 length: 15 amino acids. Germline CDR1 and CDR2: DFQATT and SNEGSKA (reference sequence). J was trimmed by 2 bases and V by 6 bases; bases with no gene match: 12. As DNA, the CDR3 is TGCAGTGCCGGTCAAGGGACCGGGAGGGCCTACGAGCAGTACTTC. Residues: CSAGQGTGRAYEQYF.

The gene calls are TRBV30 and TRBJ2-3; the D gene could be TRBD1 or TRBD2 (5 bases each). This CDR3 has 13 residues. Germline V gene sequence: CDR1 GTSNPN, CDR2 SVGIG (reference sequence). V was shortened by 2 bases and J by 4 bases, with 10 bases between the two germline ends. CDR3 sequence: CAWSLQGPDTQYF. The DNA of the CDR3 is TGTGCCTGGAGTCTCCAGGGACCAGATACGCAGTATTTT.

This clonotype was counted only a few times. CDR3 nucleotide sequence: TGTGCCAGCAGCTTAACGGCTAGCCGTGTCTACAATGAGCAGTTCTTC. This gives the protein CASSLTASRVYNEQFF. The chain employs TRBV7-3 and TRBJ2-1, with D tentatively TRBD2 (5 bases). Germline loops: CDR1 SGHTA, CDR2 FQGTGA. The CDR3 extends over 16 amino acids. The V end was cut by 0 bases, the J end by 3 bases, with 12 bases between.

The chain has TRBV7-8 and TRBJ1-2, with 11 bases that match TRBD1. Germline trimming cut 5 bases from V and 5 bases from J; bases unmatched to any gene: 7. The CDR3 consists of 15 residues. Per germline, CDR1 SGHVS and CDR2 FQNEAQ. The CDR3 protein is CASSASGTGGYGYTF. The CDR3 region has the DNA TGTGCCAGCAGCGCTTCCGGGACAGGGGGATATGGCTACACCTTC.

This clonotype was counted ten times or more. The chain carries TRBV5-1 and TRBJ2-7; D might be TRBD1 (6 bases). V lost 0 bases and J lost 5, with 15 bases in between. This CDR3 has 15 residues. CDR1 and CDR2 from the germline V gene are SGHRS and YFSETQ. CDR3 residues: CASSLAIQGTHEQYF. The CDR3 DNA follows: TGCGCCAGCAGCTTGGCTATACAGGGCACCCACGAGCAGTACTTC.

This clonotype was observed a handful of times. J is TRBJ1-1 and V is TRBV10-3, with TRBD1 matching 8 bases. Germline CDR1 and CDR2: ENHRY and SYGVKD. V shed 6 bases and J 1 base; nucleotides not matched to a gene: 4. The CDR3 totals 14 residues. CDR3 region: CAIRSGGRNTEAFF. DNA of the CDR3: TGTGCCATCAGATCAGGGGGCCGGAACACTGAAGCTTTCTTT.

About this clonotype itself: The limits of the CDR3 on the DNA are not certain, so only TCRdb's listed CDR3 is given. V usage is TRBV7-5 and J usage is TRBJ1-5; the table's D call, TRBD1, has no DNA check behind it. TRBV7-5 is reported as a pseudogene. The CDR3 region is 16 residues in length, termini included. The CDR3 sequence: CISVPEARTGAQPQHF.

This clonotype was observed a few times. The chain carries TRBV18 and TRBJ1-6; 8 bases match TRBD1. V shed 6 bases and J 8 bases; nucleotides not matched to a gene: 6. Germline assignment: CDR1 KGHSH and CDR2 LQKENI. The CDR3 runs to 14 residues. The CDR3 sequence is CASSSKDRDSPLHF. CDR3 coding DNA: TGTGCCAGCTCCTCAAAGGACAGGGATTCACCCCTCCACTTT.

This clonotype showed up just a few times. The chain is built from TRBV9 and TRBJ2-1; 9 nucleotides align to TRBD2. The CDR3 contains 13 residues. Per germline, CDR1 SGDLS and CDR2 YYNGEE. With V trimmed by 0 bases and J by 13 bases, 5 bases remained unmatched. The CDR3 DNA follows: TGTGCCAGCAGCGTAGTACTAGCGGGCGATCAGTTCTTC. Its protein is CASSVVLAGDQFF.

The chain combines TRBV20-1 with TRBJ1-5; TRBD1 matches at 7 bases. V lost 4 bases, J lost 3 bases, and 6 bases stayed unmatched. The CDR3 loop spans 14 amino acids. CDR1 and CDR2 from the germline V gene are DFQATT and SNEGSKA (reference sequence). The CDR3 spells CSAIETGTNQPQHF. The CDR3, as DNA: TGCAGTGCTATAGAGACAGGGACCAATCAGCCCCAGCATTTT.

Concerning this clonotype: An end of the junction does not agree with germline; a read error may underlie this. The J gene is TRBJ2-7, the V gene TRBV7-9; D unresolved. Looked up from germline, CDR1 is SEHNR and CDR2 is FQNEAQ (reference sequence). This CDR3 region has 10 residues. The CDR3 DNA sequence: TGTGCCAGCAGCTCCGACGAGCAGTACTTC. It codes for CASSSDEQYF.

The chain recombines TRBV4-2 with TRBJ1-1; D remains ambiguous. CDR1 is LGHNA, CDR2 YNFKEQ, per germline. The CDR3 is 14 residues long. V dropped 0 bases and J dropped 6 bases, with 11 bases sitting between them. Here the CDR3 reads CASSQEQRGAEAFF. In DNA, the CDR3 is TGTGCCAGCAGCCAAGAGCAGAGAGGCGCTGAAGCTTTCTTT.

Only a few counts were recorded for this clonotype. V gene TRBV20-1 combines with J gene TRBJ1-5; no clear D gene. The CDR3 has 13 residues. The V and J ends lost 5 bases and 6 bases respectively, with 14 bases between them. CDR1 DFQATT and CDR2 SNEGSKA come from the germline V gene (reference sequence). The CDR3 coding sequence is TGCAGTGCTTACTATGAGAACGGTCAGCCCCAGCATTTT. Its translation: CSAYYENGQPQHF.

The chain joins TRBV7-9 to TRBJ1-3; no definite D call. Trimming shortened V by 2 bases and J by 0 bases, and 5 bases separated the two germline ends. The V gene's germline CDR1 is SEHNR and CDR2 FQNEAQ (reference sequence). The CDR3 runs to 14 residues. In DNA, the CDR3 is TGTGCCAGCAGCTTATCTGCCTCTGGAAACACCATATATTTT. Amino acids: CASSLSASGNTIYF.

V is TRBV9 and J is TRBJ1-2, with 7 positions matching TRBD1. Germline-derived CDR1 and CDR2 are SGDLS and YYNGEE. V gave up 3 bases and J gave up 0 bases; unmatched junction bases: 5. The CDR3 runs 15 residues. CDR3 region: CASSAQGTANYGYTF. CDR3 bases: TGTGCCAGCAGCGCACAGGGGACGGCTAACTATGGCTACACCTTC.

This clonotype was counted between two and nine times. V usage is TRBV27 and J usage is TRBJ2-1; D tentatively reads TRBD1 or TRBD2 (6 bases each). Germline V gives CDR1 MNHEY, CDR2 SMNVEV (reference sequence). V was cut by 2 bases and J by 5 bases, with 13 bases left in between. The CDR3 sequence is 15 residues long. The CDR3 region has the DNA TGTGCCAGCAGTTTACCGGGGGCAGGGAACAATGAGCAGTTCTTC. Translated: CASSLPGAGNNEQFF.